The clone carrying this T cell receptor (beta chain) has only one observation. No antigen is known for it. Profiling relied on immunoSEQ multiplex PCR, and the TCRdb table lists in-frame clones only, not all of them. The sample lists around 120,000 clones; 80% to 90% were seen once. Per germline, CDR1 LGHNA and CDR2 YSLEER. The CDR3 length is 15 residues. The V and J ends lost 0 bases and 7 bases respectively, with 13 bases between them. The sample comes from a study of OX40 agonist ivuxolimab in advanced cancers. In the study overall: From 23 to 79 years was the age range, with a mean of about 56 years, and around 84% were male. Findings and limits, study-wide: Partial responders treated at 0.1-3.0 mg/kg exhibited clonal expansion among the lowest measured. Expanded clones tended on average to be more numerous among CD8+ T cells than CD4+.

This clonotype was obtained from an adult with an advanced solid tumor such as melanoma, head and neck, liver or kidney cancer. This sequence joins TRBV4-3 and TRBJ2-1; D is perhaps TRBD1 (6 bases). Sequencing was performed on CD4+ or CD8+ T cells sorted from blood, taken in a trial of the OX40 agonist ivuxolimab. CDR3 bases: TGCGCCAGCAGCCAAGACTCACAGGGTCTTAATGAGCAGTTCTTC. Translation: CASSQDSQGLNEQFF.